This TCR beta chain was recovered during a study of shared clonotypes between healthy human individuals. As for the study in general: Plates per donor: three CD4 naive, three CD4 memory, two CD8 naive, one CD8 memory.

The CDR3 is 13 amino acids. Germline V gene lookup returns CDR1 GTSNPN and CDR2 SVGIG (reference sequence). V lost 1 base and J 7 bases, leaving 11 bases between the germline ends. From CD4+ cells came CD45RA+ naive and CD45RA-negative memory subsets. Clones were sequenced by immunoSEQ multiplex PCR, and TCRdb holds only the in-frame ones, with some missing. The data show fewer than 1.4 million clones, roughly 74% seen once. This TCR came from a young man in good health. Some clones in this sample may be carry-over from other donors' samples. The chain couples TRBV30 to TRBJ1-5; D remains ambiguous. The sample consisted of memory CD4+ T cells from PBMCs. As to subset: CD45RA-negative fraction. CDR3 in DNA: TGTGCCTGGAGTGAGCAAGCCCGGCAGCCCCAGCATTTT. This translates into CAWSEQARQPQHF.